This record concerns one T cell receptor beta chain sequence. Its target antigen remains unknown. No quality values exist for individual bases; no much larger clone is one base distant. The data were obtained in a study of blood T cell repertoires in COVID-19 (TCRdb year 2020). For the study in its entirety: Samples from collaborators originated in the United States, Italy and Spain and spanned both the acute and convalescent phases of COVID-19. Samples came from the ongoing ImmuneRACE study (first 160 participants) plus 1,254 subjects from 6 global collaborators. The dataset comprised deeply sampled blood TCRbeta repertoires from subjects exposed to, actively infected with, or recovered from COVID-19. Sample metadata almost always included a de-identified subject ID, COVID-19 status, age in years and sex. The material from the prospective study consisted of cDNA or gDNA derived from T cells, B-cell-depleted T cells, or PBMCs. Where available, HLA class I and class II types were obtained from metadata supplied by the sample provider rather than from assay-based typing. The repertoires were released in a freely available public database intended as a resource for research on the immune response to SARS-CoV-2.

TCRbeta CDR3 regions were amplified from genomic DNA using the immunoSEQ Assay, a bias-controlled multiplex PCR. Processing in the source paper ran as follows. Nucleated cell counts per sample were estimated from amplification of reference gene primers within the assay. To quantify the absolute abundance of each unique TCRbeta CDR3 rearrangement, sequence reads were collapsed and filtered. For each sample, productive Simpson clonality was calculated as the square root of Simpson's diversity index across productive rearrangements. The clones in this table, taken by TCRdb from immuneACCESS, are in-frame only. Not every clone is retained; where verified, under half of the shortfall comes from an unresolved V gene, and the cause of the rest is unknown. The V and J calls and clone size were taken over from that table, and D and trimming were inferred from the DNA. Within this sample are around 86,000 clones, with 84% of them counted one time only. 12% of the sample is held by the ten biggest clonotypes.

Beyond this particular receptor, the publication reports: The quantity of clinical and demographic metadata differed by source and by participant and was supplied without curation.

Each collaborating institution followed its own protocols to collect whole blood in K2EDTA tubes. For TCRbeta analysis, collaborators shipped samples as frozen whole blood, isolated PBMCs, or DNA extracted from either of those sample types. The V end gives up 4 bases and the J end 9 bases, leaving 11 bases in the junction not matched to a gene. The germline V gene (reference sequence) sets CDR1 to LGHDT and CDR2 to YNNKEL. There are 15 amino acids in the CDR3, from cysteine to phenylalanine inclusive. Kept here is only the CDR3 DNA, which spans 45 bases and is read in frame from base 1. The sequenced sample was peripheral blood. The clonotype comes from a human donor in a cohort sampled during active COVID-19. The V and J genes are TRBV3-1 (or the pseudogene TRBV3-2) and TRBJ1-5; 8 central bases correspond to TRBD1. The bases read TGTGCCAGCAGCCTGGGACAGGAGGGCGTCGGGCCCCAGCATTTT. Translated, this gives CASSLGQEGVGPQHF.